The next 6 T cell receptor beta chains were all read from a single sample in a study of shared clonotypes between healthy human individuals. Terminally differentiated effector memory CD45RA+ cells were excluded from the naive CD8 cells, which were CD45RO-negative and positively selected for CCR7. Produced via immunoSEQ multiplex PCR; TCRdb's table is partial and in-frame only. The sample has around 560,000 clones, approximately 95% seen once. The sequencing input was naive CD8+ T cells sorted from blood. The receptor set was obtained from a woman in her thirties in good health.

This chain connects TRBV4-1 to TRBJ2-3; D gene ambiguous. The germline CDR1 and CDR2 sequences are MGHRA and YSYEKL. The CDR3 consists of 14 residues. Trimming shortened V by 3 bases and J by 5 bases, and 12 bases separated the two germline ends. The CDR3 DNA follows: TGCGCCAGCAGCCAGGCCCCCCTCGAAGATACGCAGTATTTT. Translation: CASSQAPLEDTQYF.

On this clone itself: In the same sample, other DNA sequences code for this CDR3. V is TRBV28 and J is TRBJ1-1; no definite D call. CDR1 MDHEN and CDR2 SYDVKM come from the germline V gene. V shed 3 bases and J shed 0 bases, with 8 bases lying between them. The CDR3 is made up of 14 amino acids. CDR3 sequence: CASSFRLMNTEAFF. The CDR3 DNA reads as TGTGCCAGCAGTTTTCGGTTAATGAACACTGAAGCTTTCTTT.

A single count supports this clone. The rearrangement joins TRBV15 to TRBJ2-1, with D unresolved. Trimming took 0 bases from V and 10 from J, leaving 13 bases between them. CDR1 LNHNV and CDR2 YYDKDF come from the germline V gene (reference sequence). CDR3 length equals 14 residues. In nucleotides, the CDR3 is TGTGCCACCAGCAGAGATCATGGGGATTTGGAGCAGTTCTTC. As protein: CATSRDHGDLEQFF.

The J gene is TRBJ2-2, the V gene TRBV2, with D perhaps being TRBD1 or TRBD2 (5 bases each). V gave up 3 bases and J gave up 0 bases, with 14 bases separating them. Germline values: CDR1 SNHLY, CDR2 FYNNEI. The CDR3 spans 17 residues. The CDR3 sequence is CASSEHGAAANTGELFF. As DNA, the CDR3 is TGTGCCAGCAGTGAGCACGGGGCGGCAGCGAACACCGGGGAGCTGTTTTTT.

For this clone: A read error may produce the germline difference seen at one junction end. The chain combines TRBV2 with TRBJ1-6, with D unresolved. The length of the CDR3 is 12 residues. Germline V lookup: CDR1 SNHLY, CDR2 FYNNEI. The CDR3 coding sequence is TGTGCCAGCAGTGAAAACAGTCGCCCCGGACCCTTT. Translation: CASSENSRPGPF.

CDR3 coding DNA: TGCGCCAGCAGCTTGGAAAACGGGTATGGCTACACCTTC. It yields the protein CASSLENGYGYTF. This chain links TRBV5-1 with TRBJ1-2; no firm D call. V lost 0 bases to trimming and J lost 5 bases, with 8 bases between them. The CDR3 runs to 13 residues. CDR1 is SGHRS and CDR2 is YFSETQ in the germline V gene.